This TCR beta chain originates from a study of blood T cell repertoires in COVID-19 (dated by TCRdb to 2020 to 2022). Regarding the research as a whole: Samples covering the acute and convalescent phases of COVID-19 were provided by collaborators in the United States, Italy and Spain. HLA class I and class II types, where available, came from metadata supplied by the sample provider rather than from assay-based typing. A freely available public database, intended as a resource for researchers studying the immune response to SARS-CoV-2, is where the repertoires were released. The dataset comprised deeply sampled blood TCRbeta repertoires from subjects exposed to, actively infected with, or recovered from COVID-19. The prospective study material was composed of cDNA or gDNA derived from T cells, B-cell-depleted T cells, or PBMCs. The sample metadata nearly always contained a de-identified subject ID, COVID-19 status, age in years and sex. The samples were drawn from the first 160 participants of the ongoing ImmuneRACE study and from about 1,200 subjects provided by 6 global collaborators.

Comment on this clone: There is no known antigen for this receptor. Base qualities are not provided; no much larger clone lies one nucleotide away.

V lost 3 bases and J lost 5 bases; the stretch between them is 10 bases long. Reading from cysteine to phenylalanine, the CDR3 counts 13 amino acids. The kept DNA is CDR3 alone, 39 bases in frame from the first base. In the germline V gene (reference sequence), CDR1 corresponds to SEHNR and CDR2 to FQNEAQ. The research as a whole found: How much clinical and demographic metadata was included differed by source and by participant, and the metadata was provided uncurated.

TCRbeta CDR3 regions were amplified from genomic DNA by means of the immunoSEQ Assay, a bias-controlled multiplex PCR. The source study handled its data this way. The number of nucleated cells in each sample was estimated by amplification of reference gene primers within the assay. To quantify the absolute abundance of each unique TCRbeta CDR3 rearrangement, sequence reads were collapsed and filtered. For each sample, productive Simpson clonality was calculated as the square root of Simpson's diversity index across productive rearrangements. TCRdb holds this immuneACCESS table with in-frame rearrangements only. Some clones are missing; in checked studies, unresolved V genes explain under half, and the rest has no known cause. For V, J and clone size, that table is used; D and trimming come from the DNA. A total of around 170,000 clones appear in this sample, about four fifths of them only once. The ten biggest clones cover about 15% of the sample.

Whole blood was collected in K2EDTA tubes by collaborating institutions according to the institutions' own protocols. For TCRbeta analysis, collaborators shipped samples in one of three forms: frozen whole blood, isolated PBMCs, or DNA extracted from either of those sample types. Material for sequencing was peripheral blood. Rearrangement joined TRBV7-9 to TRBJ1-1; the best D guess is TRBD1, with 6 bases matching. The sequence came from a woman aged 80 or over with acute or convalescent COVID-19. Read as DNA, the sequence is TGTGCCAGCAGCTTCGCCACAGGGACTGAAGCTTTCTTT. It specifies CASSFATGTEAFF.